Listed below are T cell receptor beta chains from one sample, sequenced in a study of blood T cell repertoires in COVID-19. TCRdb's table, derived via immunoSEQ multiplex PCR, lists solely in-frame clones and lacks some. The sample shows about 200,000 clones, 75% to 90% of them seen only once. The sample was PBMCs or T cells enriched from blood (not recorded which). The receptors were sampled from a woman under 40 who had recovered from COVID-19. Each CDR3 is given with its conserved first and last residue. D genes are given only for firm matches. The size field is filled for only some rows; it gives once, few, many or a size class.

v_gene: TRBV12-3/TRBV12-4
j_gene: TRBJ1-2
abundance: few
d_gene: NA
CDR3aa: CASSLKVSGGYTF
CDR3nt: TGTGCCAGCAGTTTAAAGGTATCGGGTGGCTACACCTTC

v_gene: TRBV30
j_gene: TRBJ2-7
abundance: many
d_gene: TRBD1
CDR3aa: CAWNSGTGDYEQYF
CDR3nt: TGTGCCTGGAATTCCGGGACAGGGGACTACGAGCAGTACTTC

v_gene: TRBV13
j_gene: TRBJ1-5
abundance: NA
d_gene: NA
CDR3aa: CASSLGAAANQPQHF
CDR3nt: TGTGCCAGCAGCTTAGGGGCGGCAGCTAATCAGCCCCAGCATTTT

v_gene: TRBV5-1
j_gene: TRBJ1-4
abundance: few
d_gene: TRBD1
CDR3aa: CASSPLGQGYEKLFF
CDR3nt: TGCGCCAGCAGCCCATTGGGACAGGGTTATGAAAAACTGTTTTTT

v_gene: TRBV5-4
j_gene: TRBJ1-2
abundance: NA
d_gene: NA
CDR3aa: CASSLGPRGYTF
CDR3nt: TGTGCCAGCAGCTTGGGGCCTCGAGGCTACACCTTC

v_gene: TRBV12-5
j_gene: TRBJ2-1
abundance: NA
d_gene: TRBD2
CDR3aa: CASGSGLAGINEQFF
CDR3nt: TGTGCTAGTGGTTCGGGACTAGCGGGAATAAATGAGCAGTTCTTC

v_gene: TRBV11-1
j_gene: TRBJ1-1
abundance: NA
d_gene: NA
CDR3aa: CASVHGVNTEAFF
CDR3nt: TGTGCCAGCGTACACGGAGTGAACACTGAAGCTTTCTTT

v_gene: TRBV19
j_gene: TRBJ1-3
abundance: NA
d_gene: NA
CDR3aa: CASSREQFSGNTIYF
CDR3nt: TGTGCCAGTAGTAGAGAACAGTTCTCTGGAAACACCATATATTTT

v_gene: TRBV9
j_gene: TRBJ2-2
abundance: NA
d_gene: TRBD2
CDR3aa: CASSPHPPGLASNTGELFF
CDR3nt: TGTGCCAGCAGCCCCCATCCTCCGGGACTAGCGTCGAACACCGGGGAGCTGTTTTTT

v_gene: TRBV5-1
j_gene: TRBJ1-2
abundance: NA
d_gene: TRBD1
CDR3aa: CASSSRRDRARYTF
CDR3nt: TGCGCCAGCAGCTCTCGCAGGGACAGGGCCCGCTACACCTTC

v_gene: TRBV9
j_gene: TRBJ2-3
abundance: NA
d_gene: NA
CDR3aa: CASSVVSGTDTQYF
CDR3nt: TGTGCCAGCAGCGTAGTAAGCGGCACAGATACGCAGTATTTT

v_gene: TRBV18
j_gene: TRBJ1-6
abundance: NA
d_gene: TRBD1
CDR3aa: CASSIGQGHNSPLHF
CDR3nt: TGTGCCAGCTCGATAGGACAGGGTCACAATTCACCCCTCCACTTT

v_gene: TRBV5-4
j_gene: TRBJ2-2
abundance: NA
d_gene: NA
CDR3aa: CASSYKLGADTGELFF
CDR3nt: TGTGCCAGCAGCTATAAACTTGGGGCGGACACCGGGGAGCTGTTTTTT

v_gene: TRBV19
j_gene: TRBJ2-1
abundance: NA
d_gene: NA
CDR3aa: CASRGTPLTHEQFF
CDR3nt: TGTGCCAGTAGAGGGACTCCTCTCACCCATGAGCAGTTCTTC

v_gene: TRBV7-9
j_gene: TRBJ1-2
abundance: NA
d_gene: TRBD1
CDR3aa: CASSSWDRANGYTF
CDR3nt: TGTGCCAGCAGCAGTTGGGACAGGGCCAATGGCTACACCTTC

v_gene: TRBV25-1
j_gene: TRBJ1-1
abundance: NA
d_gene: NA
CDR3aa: CASSATGVNTEAFF
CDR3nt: TGTGCCAGCAGTGCGACAGGTGTAAACACTGAAGCTTTCTTT

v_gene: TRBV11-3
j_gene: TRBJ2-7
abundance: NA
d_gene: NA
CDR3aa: CASSLDGGDEQYF
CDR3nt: TGTGCCAGCAGCTTAGATGGCGGCGACGAGCAGTACTTC

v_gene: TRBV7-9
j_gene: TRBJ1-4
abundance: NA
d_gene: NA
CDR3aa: CASSLNSITNEKLFF
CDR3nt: TGTGCCAGCAGCTTGAATAGCATTACTAATGAAAAACTGTTTTTT

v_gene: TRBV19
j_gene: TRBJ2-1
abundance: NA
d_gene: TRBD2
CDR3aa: CASTRTSGDITEEQFF
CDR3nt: TGTGCCAGTACCCGGACTAGCGGAGATATCACGGAAGAGCAGTTCTTC

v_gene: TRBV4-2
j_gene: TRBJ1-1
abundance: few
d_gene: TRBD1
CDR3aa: CASSQHLAGGESEAFF
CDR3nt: TGTGCCAGCAGCCAGCACCTGGCAGGGGGCGAATCTGAAGCTTTCTTT

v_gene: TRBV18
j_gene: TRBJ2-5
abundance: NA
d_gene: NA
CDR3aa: CAPGETQYF
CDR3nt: TGTGCCCCGGGGGAGACCCAGTACTTC

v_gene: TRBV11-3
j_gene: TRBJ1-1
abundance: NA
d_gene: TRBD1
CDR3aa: CASRPTGGRNTEAFF
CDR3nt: TGTGCCAGCAGACCGACAGGGGGGAGGAACACTGAAGCTTTCTTT

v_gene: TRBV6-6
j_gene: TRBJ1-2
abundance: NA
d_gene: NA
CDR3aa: CASSYGGGYTF
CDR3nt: TGTGCCAGCAGTTACGGGGGCGGCTACACCTTC

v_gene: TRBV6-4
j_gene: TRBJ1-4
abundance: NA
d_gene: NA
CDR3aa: CASFELDGAANEKLFF
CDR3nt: TGTGCCAGCTTTGAACTAGACGGCGCGGCTAATGAAAAACTGTTTTTT

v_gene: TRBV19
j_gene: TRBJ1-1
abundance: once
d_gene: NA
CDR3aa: CASSTPGRRNTEAFF
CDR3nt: TGTGCCAGTAGTACCCCAGGGCGGCGGAACACTGAAGCTTTCTTT

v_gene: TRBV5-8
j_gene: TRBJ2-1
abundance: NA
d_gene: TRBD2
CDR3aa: CASSLGVTSGGRQFF
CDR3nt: TGTGCCAGCAGCTTGGGGGTGACTAGCGGGGGACGTCAGTTCTTC

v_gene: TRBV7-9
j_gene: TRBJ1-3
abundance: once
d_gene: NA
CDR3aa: CASSLENLGAPSGNTIYF
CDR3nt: TGTGCCAGCAGCTTAGAGAATCTGGGGGCGCCGTCTGGAAACACCATATATTTT

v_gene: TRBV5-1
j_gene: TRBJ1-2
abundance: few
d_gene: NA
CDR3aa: CASSLTLSQGVDYGYTF
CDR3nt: TGCGCCAGCAGCTTGACCTTGTCACAGGGCGTTGACTATGGCTACACCTTC

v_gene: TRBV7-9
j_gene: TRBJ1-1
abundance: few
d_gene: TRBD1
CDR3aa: CASSPGQGEGTEAFF
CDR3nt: TGTGCCAGCAGCCCGGGACAGGGGGAAGGGACTGAAGCTTTCTTT

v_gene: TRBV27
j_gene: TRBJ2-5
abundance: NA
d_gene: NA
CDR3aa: CASSPGQETQYF
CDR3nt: TGTGCCAGCAGTCCAGGCCAAGAGACCCAGTACTTC

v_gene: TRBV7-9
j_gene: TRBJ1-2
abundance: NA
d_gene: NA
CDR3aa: CASSLAQGISYGYTF
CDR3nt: TGTGCCAGCAGCTTAGCGCAGGGAATAAGTTATGGCTACACCTTC

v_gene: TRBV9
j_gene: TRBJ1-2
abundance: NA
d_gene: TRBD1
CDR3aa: CASSPQGAYGYTF
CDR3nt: TGTGCCAGCAGCCCCCAGGGGGCCTATGGCTACACCTTC

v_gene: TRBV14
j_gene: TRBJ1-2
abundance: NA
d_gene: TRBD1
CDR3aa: CASSSTGTANYGYTF
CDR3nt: TGTGCCAGCAGCTCAACCGGGACAGCTAACTATGGCTACACCTTC

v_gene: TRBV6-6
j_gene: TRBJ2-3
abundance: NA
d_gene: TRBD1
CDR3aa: CASKTGGAGTDTQYF
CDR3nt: TGTGCCAGCAAAACAGGGGGCGCCGGCACAGATACGCAGTATTTT

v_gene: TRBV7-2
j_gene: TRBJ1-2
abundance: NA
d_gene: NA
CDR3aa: CASSSPGPHQGYTF
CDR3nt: TGTGCCAGCAGCTCCCCTGGGCCACATCAAGGCTACACCTTC

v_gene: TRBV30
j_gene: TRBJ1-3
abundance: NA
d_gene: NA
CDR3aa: CGRARAGDGNTIYF
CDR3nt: TGTGGAAGGGCCAGGGCAGGGGATGGAAACACCATATATTTT

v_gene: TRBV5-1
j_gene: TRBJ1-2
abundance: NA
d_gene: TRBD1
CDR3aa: CASSLDRGTYGYTF
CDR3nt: TGCGCCAGCAGCTTGGACAGGGGAACTTACGGCTACACCTTC

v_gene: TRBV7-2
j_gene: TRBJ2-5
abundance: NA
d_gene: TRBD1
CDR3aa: CASRPGQGAETQYF
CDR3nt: TGTGCCAGCAGACCGGGACAGGGGGCCGAGACCCAGTACTTC

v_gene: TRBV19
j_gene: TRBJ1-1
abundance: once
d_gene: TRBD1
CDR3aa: CASSPGQGSEAFF
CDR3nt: TGTGCCAGTAGTCCCGGACAGGGCTCTGAAGCTTTCTTT

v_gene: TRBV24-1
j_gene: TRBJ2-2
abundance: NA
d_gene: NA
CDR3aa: CATAQSNTGELFF
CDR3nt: TGTGCCACCGCACAGTCGAACACCGGGGAGCTGTTTTTT

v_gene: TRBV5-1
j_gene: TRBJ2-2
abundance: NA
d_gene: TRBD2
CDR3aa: CASNLDSGGSTGELFF
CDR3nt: TGCGCCAGCAATCTAGATAGCGGGGGGTCCACCGGGGAGCTGTTTTTT

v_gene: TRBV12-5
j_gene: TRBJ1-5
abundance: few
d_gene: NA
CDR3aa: CASGLAYSNQPQHF
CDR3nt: TGTGCTAGTGGTTTGGCTTATAGCAATCAGCCCCAGCATTTT

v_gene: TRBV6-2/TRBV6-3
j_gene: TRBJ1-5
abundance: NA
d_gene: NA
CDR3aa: CASSYKAPGRNLQPQHF
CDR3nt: TGTGCCAGCAGTTACAAGGCTCCAGGGAGGAATTTGCAGCCCCAGCATTTT

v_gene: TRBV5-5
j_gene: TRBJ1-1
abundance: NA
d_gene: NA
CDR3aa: CASKIRTANTEAFF
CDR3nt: TGTGCCAGCAAAATCCGGACAGCAAACACTGAAGCTTTCTTT

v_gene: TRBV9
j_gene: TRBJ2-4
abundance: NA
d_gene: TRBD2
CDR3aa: CASSGNLAGGNIQYF
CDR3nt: TGTGCCAGCAGCGGAAATCTAGCGGGAGGGAACATTCAGTACTTC

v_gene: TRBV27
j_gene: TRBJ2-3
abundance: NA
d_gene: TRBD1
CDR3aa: CASSPDRGLTDTQYF
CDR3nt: TGTGCCAGCAGTCCTGACAGGGGGCTAACAGATACGCAGTATTTT

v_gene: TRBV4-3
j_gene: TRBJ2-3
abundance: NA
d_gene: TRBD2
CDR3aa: CASSQESGLAGGGDTQYF
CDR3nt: TGCGCCAGCAGCCAAGAATCAGGGCTAGCGGGAGGGGGGGATACGCAGTATTTT

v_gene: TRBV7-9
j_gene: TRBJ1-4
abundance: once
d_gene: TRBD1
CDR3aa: CASSPGQSNEKLFF
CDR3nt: TGTGCCAGCAGCCCGGGACAGAGTAATGAAAAACTGTTTTTT

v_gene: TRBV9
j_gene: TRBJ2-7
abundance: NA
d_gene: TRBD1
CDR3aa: CASSAEQGREQYF
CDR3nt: TGTGCCAGCAGCGCCGAACAGGGGCGCGAGCAGTACTTC

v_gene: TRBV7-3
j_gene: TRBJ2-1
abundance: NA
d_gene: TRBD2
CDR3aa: CASSPGLAGPNEQFF
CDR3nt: TGTGCCAGCAGCCCTGGACTAGCGGGACCCAATGAGCAGTTCTTC

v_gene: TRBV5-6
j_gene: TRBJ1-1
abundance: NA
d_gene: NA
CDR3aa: CASSFGLEAFF
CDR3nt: TGTGCCAGCAGCTTCGGTCTTGAAGCTTTCTTT

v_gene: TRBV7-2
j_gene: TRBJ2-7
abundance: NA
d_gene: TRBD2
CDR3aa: CASSLAGGVLAGDPYEQYF
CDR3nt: TGTGCCAGCAGCTTAGCGGGGGGGGTCCTAGCGGGAGACCCCTACGAGCAGTACTTC

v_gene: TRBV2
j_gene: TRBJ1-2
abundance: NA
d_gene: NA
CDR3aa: CASRAGDDYGYTF
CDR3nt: TGTGCCAGCAGGGCGGGGGATGACTATGGCTACACCTTC

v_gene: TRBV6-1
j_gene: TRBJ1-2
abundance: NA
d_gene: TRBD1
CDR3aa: CASSEEQGGGYTF
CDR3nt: TGTGCCAGCAGTGAGGAACAGGGGGGTGGCTACACCTTC

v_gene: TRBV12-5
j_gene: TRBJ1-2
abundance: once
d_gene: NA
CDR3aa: CASTYSSNYGYTF
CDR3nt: TGTGCTAGTACATACAGTTCTAACTATGGCTACACCTTC

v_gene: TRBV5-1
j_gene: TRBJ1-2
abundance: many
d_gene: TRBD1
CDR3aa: CASRRQGEDGYTF
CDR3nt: TGCGCCAGCAGGAGACAGGGGGAAGATGGCTACACCTTC

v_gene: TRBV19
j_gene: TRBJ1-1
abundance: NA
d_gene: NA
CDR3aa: CASSILGTLNTEAFF
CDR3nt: TGTGCCAGTAGTATTTTAGGGACTCTAAACACTGAAGCTTTCTTT

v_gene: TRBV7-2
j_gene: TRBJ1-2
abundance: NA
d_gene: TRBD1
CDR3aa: CASSLGDRANYGYTF
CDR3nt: TGTGCCAGCAGCTTAGGAGACAGGGCAAACTATGGCTACACCTTC

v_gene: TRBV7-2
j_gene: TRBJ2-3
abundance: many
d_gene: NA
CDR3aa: CASSLVGRPGTDTQYF
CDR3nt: TGTGCCAGCAGCTTAGTCGGGAGACCCGGTACAGATACGCAGTATTTT